Given below is one T cell receptor (beta chain) in context. Its antigen remains unknown. The data belong to a study of beta chain features in type 1 diabetes. Study-wide results and caveats: Shorter TCRB CDR3s, moderately but significantly so, were found in Type 1 diabetes patients in all four CD4+ subsets. cDNA-based sequencing might over-represent cells highly expressing TCR.

What was sequenced were expressed TCRB transcripts, since all of the isolated RNA had been reverse transcribed. Data came from immunoSEQ multiplex PCR; TCRdb stores just in-frame clones and leaves some out. This table holds about 160,000 clones, almost 65% found once. The germline V gene encodes CDR1 SGHVS and CDR2 FNYEAQ. Trimming cost V 1 base and J 2 bases, with 8 bases left between them. This CDR3 has 14 residues. V and J are TRBV7-6 and TRBJ1-2; D gene uncertain. The sample consisted of naive CD4+ T cells from blood. The clonotype originates from a man aged 25-40 years with type 1 diabetes. The CDR3 nucleotides read TGTGCCAGCAGCTTAGTTGGGGAGAACTATGGCTACACCTTC. It yields the protein CASSLVGENYGYTF.